This T cell receptor beta chain comes out of a study of T cells in Graves' hyperthyroidism and ophthalmopathy. As for the study in general: Any treatment followed the collection of peripheral blood at initial diagnosis. The study's findings and limits: By a 13 V-J model, ophthalmopathy was set apart from stable hyperthyroidism.

Over 18 months, lack of ophthalmopathy progression marked Graves' hyperthyroidism as stable. The investigators amplified TCR beta CDR3 regions from RNA transcripts. The HTBI primer set served for first-round RT-PCR of the TCR CDR3. TCRdb analysed the multiplex PCR reads with MiXCR anew, one entry per CDR3 protein. The profile shows 550,000 to 800,000 distinct CDR3 sequences, 15% to 20% of them singletons. CDR3 size: 15 residues. V was trimmed by 8 bases and J by 4 bases, leaving 17 bases between them. The germline V gene encodes CDR1 SNHLY and CDR2 FYNNEI. Many counts were recorded for this clonotype. Its antigen is not known.

The specimen sequenced was blood. The clonotype originates from a man aged 18 to 29 with Graves' hyperthyroidism. This chain joins TRBV2 and TRBJ2-2; a possible D gene is TRBD2 (6 bases). The CDR3 loop is CASETGTGGTGELFF. The CDR3 coding sequence is TGTGCCAGCGAAACCGGGACTGGGGGCACCGGGGAGCTGTTTTTT.